This TCR beta chain was sequenced for a study of PD-1 blockade in classical Hodgkin lymphoma. Study details: The study gave patients nivolumab 3 mg/kg intravenously every 2 weeks.

Sequenced by immunoSEQ multiplex PCR; TCRdb stores in-frame clones only, minus some. The repertoire consists of fewer than 30,000 clones, with 70% to 80% occurring once and the leading ten covering 0.5% to 0.7%. Trimming pared 5 bases from V and 5 bases from J, leaving 14 bases between. The CDR3 is 13 amino acids. Germline V gene lookup returns CDR1 SGHRS and CDR2 YFSETQ. Regarding the study as a whole: Exclusion removed patients who began nivolumab under 1 year after ASCT. The causes of the repertoire differences, possibly disease activity or prior therapy, remain undefined.

A note on this clone: The antigen is not known.

The time point: cycle 4 day 1 (C4D1), after more than 5 weeks of nivolumab. All the patients suffered relapse after autologous stem cell transplantation, and brentuximab vedotin exposure differed. Magnetic negative selection was used to purify CD4+ T cells from thawed PBMCs. Reported best responses ranged across complete response, partial response or progressive disease. J is TRBJ2-7 and V is TRBV5-1; the D gene is possibly TRBD2 (7 bases). The receptor was isolated from a human donor with classical Hodgkin lymphoma. The sample here was CD4+ T cells from blood, taken before the fourth cycle of nivolumab. The CDR3 coding sequence is TGCGCCAGCAGAGGGGGGGGATCTAACGAGCAGTACTTC. This translates into CASRGGGSNEQYF.